These T cell receptor beta chains were read from a single sample in a study of molecular identifiers for immune sequencing clone quantification. TCRdb independently ran MiXCR on the PCR reads; one entry per CDR3 protein. The data contain tens of thousands of distinct CDR3 sequences, nearly 25% of them singletons. The sequenced sample consisted of naive CD8+ T cells from blood, with Jurkat cell RNA spiked in. Receptors were obtained from a human donor in good health. Some libraries in this study had Jurkat cell RNA spiked in. The CDR3 runs from the conserved cysteine through the conserved F or W. Fields, in order: J gene, V gene, clone size, D gene, CDR3 DNA, CDR3 protein. The D gene is left open where the match is weak. Some rows mark clone size as missing; the rest say once, few, many or name a class of expanded clone.

j_call: TRBJ1-6
v_call: TRBV7-2
clone_size: many
d_call: TRBD1
cdr3_nt: TGTGCCAGCAGCCCGAGGGACAGGCTACTTTGGCCCCTCCACTTT
cdr3_aa: CASSPRDRLLWPLHF

j_call: TRBJ2-5
v_call: TRBV25-1
clone_size: many
d_call: TRBD1
cdr3_nt: TGTGCCAGCAGTGAGGGACAGCAAGAGACCCAGTACTTC
cdr3_aa: CASSEGQQETQYF

j_call: TRBJ1-3
v_call: TRBV12-5
clone_size: many
d_call: -
cdr3_nt: TGTGCTAGTGATGCGGACAGCTCTGGAAACACCATATATTTT
cdr3_aa: CASDADSSGNTIYF

j_call: TRBJ2-7
v_call: TRBV30
clone_size: -
d_call: -
cdr3_nt: TGTGCCTGGGGTGTAAAGGGAAGCTCCTACGAGCAGTACTTC
cdr3_aa: CAWGVKGSSYEQYF

j_call: TRBJ1-1
v_call: TRBV4-2
clone_size: many
d_call: TRBD1
cdr3_nt: TGTGCCAGCAGCCCAGAGGTGTCAGGGGGGGGGATAGCGACTGAAGCTTTCTTT
cdr3_aa: CASSPEVSGGGIATEAFF

j_call: TRBJ2-5
v_call: TRBV12-5
clone_size: -
d_call: -
cdr3_nt: TGTGCTAGTGGGGACGTACAAGAGACCCAGTACTTC
cdr3_aa: CASGDVQETQYF

j_call: TRBJ2-7
v_call: TRBV5-1
clone_size: many
d_call: TRBD1
cdr3_nt: TGCGCCAGCAGCCCGATACAGGGGACCTTCGGCGAGCAGTACTTC
cdr3_aa: CASSPIQGTFGEQYF

j_call: TRBJ1-1
v_call: TRBV7-9
clone_size: -
d_call: TRBD1
cdr3_nt: TGTGCCAGCAGCCCCTTACTCGGGGCCGGACAGGGGGAAGAGTACACTGAAGCTTTCTTT
cdr3_aa: CASSPLLGAGQGEEYTEAFF

j_call: TRBJ2-1
v_call: TRBV4-3
clone_size: few
d_call: TRBD2
cdr3_nt: TGCGCCAGCAGCCAAGATCGCGCGGGGGGTGCTTACAATGAGCAGTTCTTC
cdr3_aa: CASSQDRAGGAYNEQFF

j_call: TRBJ2-7
v_call: TRBV6-5
clone_size: many
d_call: -
cdr3_nt: TGTGCCAGCAGTTGGGGCAGCAGCTACGAGCAGTACTTC
cdr3_aa: CASSWGSSYEQYF

j_call: TRBJ2-7
v_call: TRBV5-4
clone_size: many
d_call: -
cdr3_nt: TGTGCCAGCAGCTCAAGTAGGCTAGCCGCGGGAGAGCAGTACTTC
cdr3_aa: CASSSSRLAAGEQYF

j_call: TRBJ1-5
v_call: TRBV6-2/TRBV6-3
clone_size: few
d_call: -
cdr3_nt: TGTGCCAGCACTCACGGGGGGGCTAGCAATCAGCCCCAGCATTTT
cdr3_aa: CASTHGGASNQPQHF

j_call: TRBJ1-1
v_call: TRBV4-2
clone_size: -
d_call: -
cdr3_nt: TGTGCCAGCAGCCAAGGCCTCCTTAGGCACCGCAACACTGAAGCTTTCTTT
cdr3_aa: CASSQGLLRHRNTEAFF

j_call: TRBJ1-4
v_call: TRBV6-2/TRBV6-3
clone_size: many
d_call: -
cdr3_nt: TGTGCCAGCAGTTTCTTCGGACAGCAGCCACTGTTTTTT
cdr3_aa: CASSFFGQQPLFF